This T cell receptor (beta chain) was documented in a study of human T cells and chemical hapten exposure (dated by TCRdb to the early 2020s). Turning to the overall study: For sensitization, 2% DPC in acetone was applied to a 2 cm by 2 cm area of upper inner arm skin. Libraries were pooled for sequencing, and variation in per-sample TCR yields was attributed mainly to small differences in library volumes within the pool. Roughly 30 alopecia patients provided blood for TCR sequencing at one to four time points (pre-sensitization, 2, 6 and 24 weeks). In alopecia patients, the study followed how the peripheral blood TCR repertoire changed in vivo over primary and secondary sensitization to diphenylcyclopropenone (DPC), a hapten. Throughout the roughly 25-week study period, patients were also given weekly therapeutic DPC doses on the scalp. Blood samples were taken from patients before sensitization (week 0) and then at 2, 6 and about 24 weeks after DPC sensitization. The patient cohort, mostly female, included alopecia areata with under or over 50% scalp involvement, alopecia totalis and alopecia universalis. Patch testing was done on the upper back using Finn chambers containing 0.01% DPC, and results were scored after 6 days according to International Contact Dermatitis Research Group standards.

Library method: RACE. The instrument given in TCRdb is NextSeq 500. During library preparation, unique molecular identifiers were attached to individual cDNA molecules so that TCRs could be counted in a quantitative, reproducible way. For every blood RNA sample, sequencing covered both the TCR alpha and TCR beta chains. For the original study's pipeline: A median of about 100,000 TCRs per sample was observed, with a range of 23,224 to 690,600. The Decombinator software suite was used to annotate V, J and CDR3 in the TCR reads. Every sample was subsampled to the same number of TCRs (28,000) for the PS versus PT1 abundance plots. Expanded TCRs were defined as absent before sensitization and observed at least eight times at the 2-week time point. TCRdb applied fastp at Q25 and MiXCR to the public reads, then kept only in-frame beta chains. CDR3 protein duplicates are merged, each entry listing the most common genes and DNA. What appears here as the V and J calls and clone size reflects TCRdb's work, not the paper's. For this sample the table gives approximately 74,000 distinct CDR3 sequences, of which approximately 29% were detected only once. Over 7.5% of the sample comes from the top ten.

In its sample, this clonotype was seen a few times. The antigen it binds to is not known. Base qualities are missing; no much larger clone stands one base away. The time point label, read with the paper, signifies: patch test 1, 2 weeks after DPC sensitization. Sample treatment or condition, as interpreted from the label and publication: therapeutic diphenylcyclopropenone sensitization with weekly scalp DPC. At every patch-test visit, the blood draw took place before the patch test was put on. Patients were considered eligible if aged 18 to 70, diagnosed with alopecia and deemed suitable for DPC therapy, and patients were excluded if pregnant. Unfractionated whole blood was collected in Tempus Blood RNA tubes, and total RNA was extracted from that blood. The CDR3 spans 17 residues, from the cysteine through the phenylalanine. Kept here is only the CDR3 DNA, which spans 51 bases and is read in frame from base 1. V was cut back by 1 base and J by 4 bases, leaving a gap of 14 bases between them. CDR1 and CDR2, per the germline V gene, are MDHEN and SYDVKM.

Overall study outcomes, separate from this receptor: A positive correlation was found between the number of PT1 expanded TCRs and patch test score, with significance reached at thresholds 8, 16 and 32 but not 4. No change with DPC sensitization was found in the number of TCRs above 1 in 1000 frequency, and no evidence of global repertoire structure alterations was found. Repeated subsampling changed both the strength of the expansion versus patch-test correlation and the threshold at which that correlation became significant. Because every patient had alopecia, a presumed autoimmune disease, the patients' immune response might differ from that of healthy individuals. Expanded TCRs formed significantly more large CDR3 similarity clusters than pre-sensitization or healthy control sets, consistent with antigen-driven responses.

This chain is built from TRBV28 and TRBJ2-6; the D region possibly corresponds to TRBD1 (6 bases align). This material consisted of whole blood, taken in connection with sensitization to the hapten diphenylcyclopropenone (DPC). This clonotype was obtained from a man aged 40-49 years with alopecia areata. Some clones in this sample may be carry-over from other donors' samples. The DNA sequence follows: TGTGCCAGCAGTTTATTACAGGGCACGCGAGGGGCCAACGTCCTGACTTTC. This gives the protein CASSLLQGTRGANVLTF.